A single sample gave rise to the 17 T cell receptor beta chains below, sequenced in a study of cytomegalovirus exposure and HLA in healthy donors. TCRdb's table, derived via immunoSEQ multiplex PCR, lists solely in-frame clones and lacks some. The table includes 55,000 to 70,000 clones, 90% to 95% detected once. Sequenced: PBMCs. Source of these receptors: a woman aged 30 to 39 in good health and CMV-seronegative.

The rearrangement uses TRBV27 and TRBJ1-1; 8 bases are a match to TRBD1. V dropped 2 bases and J dropped 7; count of bases not matched to a gene: 9. CDR1 is MNHEY, CDR2 SMNVEV, per germline (reference sequence). This CDR3 is 15 amino acids long. CDR3 coding DNA: TGTGCCAGCAGTTTAACTATCCAGGGGGCGGGTGAAGCTTTCTTT. Its protein is CASSLTIQGAGEAFF.

The genes are TRBV5-1 and TRBJ2-3, with 14 bases matching TRBD2. Germline lookup yields CDR1 SGHRS and CDR2 YFSETQ. This CDR3 has 17 residues. Trimming removed 2 bases from V and 6 bases from J; junction bases left unmatched: 8. This chain's CDR3 is CASSFRPGLAGADTQYF. Here the CDR3 DNA reads TGCGCCAGCAGCTTTCGACCGGGACTAGCGGGAGCCGATACGCAGTATTTT.

This clone has only one observation. This chain links TRBV28 with TRBJ1-1; tentatively, D is TRBD1 (5 bases). Deletions cut 5 bases from V and 2 bases from J, with 9 bases between. This CDR3 comprises 13 residues. Germline V lookup: CDR1 MDHEN, CDR2 SYDVKM. As DNA, the CDR3 is TGTGCCAGCAGTCGGACATTCAACACTGAAGCTTTCTTT. This translates into CASSRTFNTEAFF.

This chain connects TRBV9 to TRBJ2-1, with D possibly being TRBD2 (5 bases). This CDR3 region has 15 residues. Germline loops: CDR1 SGDLS, CDR2 YYNGEE. Trimming left V 0 bases short and J 3 bases short, with 10 bases between. The CDR3 region has the DNA TGTGCCAGCAGCGTAGAGAGCGGATACTACAATGAGCAGTTCTTC. Amino acids: CASSVESGYYNEQFF.

The chain carries TRBV5-1 and TRBJ1-1; a possible D gene is TRBD1 (6 bases). Germline lookup yields CDR1 SGHRS and CDR2 YFSETQ. The ends were cut back, 3 bases at V and 0 bases at J, with 12 bases in the middle. CDR3 length: 15 amino acids. CDR3 protein: CASSSGTTMNTEAFF. The DNA for the CDR3 is TGCGCCAGCAGCTCCGGGACAACGATGAACACTGAAGCTTTCTTT.

This chain connects TRBV4-1 to TRBJ1-2; no firm D call. Germline CDR1 and CDR2: MGHRA and YSYEKL. This CDR3 contains 14 residues. The V gene lost 4 bases and the J gene lost 4 bases, with 13 bases spanning the gap. CDR3 amino acids: CASSPESSSYGYTF. CDR3 nucleotides: TGCGCCAGCAGCCCCGAGAGTTCGAGCTATGGCTACACCTTC.

V is TRBV5-1 and J is TRBJ2-7, with 11 positions matching TRBD1. The ends lost 3 bases at V and 2 bases at J; junction bases unmatched: 1. CDR3 size: 14 residues. CDR1 and CDR2 from the germline V gene are SGHRS and YFSETQ. Here the CDR3 reads CASSWGQGAYEQYF. The CDR3 DNA is TGCGCCAGCAGCTGGGGACAGGGGGCCTACGAGCAGTACTTC.

The chain carries TRBV5-1 and TRBJ1-1, with D possibly being TRBD1 (6 bases). Trimming shortened V by 2 bases and J by 0 bases, and 8 bases separated the two germline ends. This CDR3 has 14 amino acids. The germline V gene has CDR1 SGHRS and CDR2 YFSETQ. DNA of the CDR3: TGCGCCAGCAGCTTTCAGGGGATGAACACTGAAGCTTTCTTT. Translating it yields CASSFQGMNTEAFF.

The chain employs TRBV5-4 and TRBJ1-2; 7 bases are shared with TRBD1. The germline CDR1 and CDR2 sequences are SGHNT and YYREEE (reference sequence). CDR3 length: 12 residues. V shed 4 bases and J 4 bases; nucleotides not matched to a gene: 1. As DNA, the CDR3 is TGTGCCAGCAGCGGGGACAGCTATGGCTACACCTTC. Residues: CASSGDSYGYTF. The complete variable domain, with remaining parts taken from reference TRBV5-4 and TRBJ1-2, reads ETGVTQSPTHLIKTRGQQVTLRCSSQSGHNTVSWYQQALGQGPQFIFQYYREEENGRGNFPPRFSGLQFPNYSSELNVNALELDDSALYLCASSGDSYGYTFGSGTRLTVV.

The gene calls are TRBV30 and TRBJ2-6; D is unresolved. The CDR3 sequence is 13 residues long. The V end lost 5 bases, the J end lost 3 bases, and 8 bases lay between the germline ends. Germline loops: CDR1 GTSNPN, CDR2 SVGIG (reference sequence). CDR3 region: CAWAAGGANVLTF. CDR3 sequence (DNA): TGTGCCTGGGCCGCAGGTGGGGCCAACGTCCTGACTTTC.

This sequence joins TRBV2 and TRBJ2-1, with TRBD2 identical over 7 bases. CDR3 length: 14 residues. Germline V lookup: CDR1 SNHLY, CDR2 FYNNEI. The ends lost 3 bases at V and 9 bases at J; junction bases unmatched: 8. The CDR3 DNA follows: TGTGCCAGCAGTGAGAGTCGGGGGGTGGGTGAGCAGTTCTTC. Translation: CASSESRGVGEQFF.

Written as DNA, the CDR3 is TGTGCCAGCAGCCAACTAGCGGGACGTCACAATGAGCAGTTCTTC. Its translation: CASSQLAGRHNEQFF. The chain uses TRBV5-6 and TRBJ2-1; 10 positions agree with TRBD2. Trimming took 4 bases from V and 5 from J; bases not matched to a gene: 6. CDR3 length: 15 amino acids. Germline V gene sequence: CDR1 SGHDT, CDR2 YYEEEE.

This chain joins TRBV7-8 and TRBJ1-5, with 9 nucleotides matching TRBD1. CDR1 and CDR2 (germline): SGHVS, FQNEAQ. Losses at the gene ends were 3 bases for V and 5 bases for J; bases not matched to a gene: 2. The CDR3 has 14 residues. CDR3 nucleotides: TGTGCCAGCAGCTTGACAGGGGGTTATCAGCCCCAGCATTTT. It is translated as CASSLTGGYQPQHF.

The rearrangement uses TRBV2 and TRBJ1-5, with D maybe TRBD1 (6 bases). This CDR3 region has 14 residues. Germline assignment: CDR1 SNHLY and CDR2 FYNNEI. The V end lost 3 bases, the J end lost 7 bases, and 13 bases lay between the germline ends. The CDR3 bases are TGTGCCAGCAGTGAGCAGGGGTATGGGCAGCCCCAGCATTTT. This sequence encodes CASSEQGYGQPQHF.

The J gene is TRBJ2-5, the V gene TRBV4-1, with D hard to call. There are 16 residues in the CDR3. CDR1 is MGHRA, CDR2 YSYEKL, per germline. The V gene lost 0 bases and the J gene lost 2 bases, with 13 bases spanning the gap. The CDR3 spells CASSQEGGSRQETQYF. The CDR3 DNA reads TGCGCCAGCAGCCAAGAGGGTGGGTCTAGACAAGAGACCCAGTACTTC.

This rearrangement joins TRBV21-1 to TRBJ2-7; the table gives TRBD2 as D, unverified against the DNA. TRBV21-1 is flagged as a pseudogene. The CDR3 runs 15 residues. The DNA for the CDR3 is TGTGCCAGCAGCAAGCCCGGGGTCTCTGTCGTCGAGCAGTACTTC. Protein: CASSKPGVSVVEQYF.

This sequence joins TRBV19 and TRBJ2-7; TRBD1 agrees at 12 bases. Germline values: CDR1 LNHDA, CDR2 SQIVND (reference sequence). Trimming took 3 bases from V and 5 from J; bases not matched to a gene: 5. The CDR3 runs 15 residues. CDR3 nucleotides: TGTGCCAGTAGTATGCGGGACAGGGGGCGCCACGAGCAGTACTTC. Protein sequence: CASSMRDRGRHEQYF.